The T cell receptor (beta chain) under discussion was sequenced for a study of T cell repertoires in ileal Crohn's disease. About the study: About half received postoperative treatment, some 10 with thiopurines and some 19 anti-TNF.

On this clone itself: What it recognizes is unknown.

The germline V and J ends were trimmed by 1 base and 2 bases, with 9 bases remaining between them. The germline CDR1 and CDR2 sequences are SGHKS and YYEKEE (reference sequence). The CDR3 is 14 amino acids. Profiling relied on immunoSEQ multiplex PCR, and the TCRdb table lists in-frame clones only, not all of them. The sample lists more than 10,000 clones; 65% to 80% were seen once. Stated time point: neoterminal ileum biopsy at postoperative endoscopy, about 6 months after surgery. Whole-study findings and limits: Endoscopic recurrence occurred in every patient whose clonality exceeded 26.8%.

The genes are TRBV5-5 and TRBJ1-2; possibly TRBD1 for D (5 bases). The receptor comes from an adult with Crohn's disease. Sequenced: ileal tissue. Here the CDR3 reads CASSLSTGNYGYTF. In DNA, the CDR3 is TGTGCCAGCAGCTTGAGTACAGGCAACTATGGCTACACCTTC.